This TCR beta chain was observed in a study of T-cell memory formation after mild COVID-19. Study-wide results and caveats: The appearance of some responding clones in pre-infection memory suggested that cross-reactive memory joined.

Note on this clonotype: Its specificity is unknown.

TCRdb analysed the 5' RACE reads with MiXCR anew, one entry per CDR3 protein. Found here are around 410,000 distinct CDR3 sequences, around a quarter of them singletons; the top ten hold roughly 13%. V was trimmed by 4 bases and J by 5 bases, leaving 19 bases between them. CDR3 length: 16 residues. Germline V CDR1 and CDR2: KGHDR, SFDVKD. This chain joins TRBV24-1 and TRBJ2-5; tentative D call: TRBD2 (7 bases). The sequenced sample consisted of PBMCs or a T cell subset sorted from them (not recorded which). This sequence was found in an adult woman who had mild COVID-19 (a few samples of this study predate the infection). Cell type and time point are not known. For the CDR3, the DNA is TGTGCCACCAGTGACCTGGGCCCGGGGGGCTCGGAGACCCAGTACTTC. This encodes CATSDLGPGGSETQYF.